A selection of T cell receptor beta chains follows, all from one sample in a study of blood T cell repertoires in COVID-19. Sequenced by immunoSEQ multiplex PCR; TCRdb stores in-frame clones only, minus some. This table holds 150,000 to 200,000 clones, around four fifths found once. Sequencing was performed on PBMCs or T cells enriched from blood (not recorded which). These receptors all come from a woman aged 55-69 years who had recovered from COVID-19. The CDR3 runs from the conserved cysteine through the conserved F or W. D genes are given only for firm matches. Clone size appears in some rows only: once, few, many, or a class for an expanded clone.

TRBV2	NA	NA	TRBJ1-5	TGTGCCAGCAGTGTTGGGCAGGGAGGGAATCAGCCCCAGCATTTT	CASSVGQGGNQPQHF
TRBV6-6	NA	NA	TRBJ2-2	TGTGCCAGCAGTGAGACTTACAGGGCCGGGGAGCTGTTTTTT	CASSETYRAGELFF
TRBV19	NA	once	TRBJ1-2	TGTGCCAGTCGAGTTTCGGGAAACTATGGCTACACCTTC	CASRVSGNYGYTF
TRBV18	NA	few	TRBJ1-1	TGTGCCAGCTCACAGGGACAGAACACTGAAGCTTTCTTT	CASSQGQNTEAFF
TRBV27	TRBD2	NA	TRBJ2-1	TGTGCCAGCAGTCTACTAGCGGGAGGGCCTAGTGAGCAGTTCTTC	CASSLLAGGPSEQFF
TRBV10-1	NA	NA	TRBJ1-4	TGCGCCAGCAGTGAGTCAGGGGCATCTGAAAAACTGTTTTTT	CASSESGASEKLFF
TRBV19	TRBD1	NA	TRBJ1-5	TGTGCCAGTGGGACAGGTTTTAAGAGCAATCAGCCCCAGCATTTT	CASGTGFKSNQPQHF
TRBV2	TRBD1	NA	TRBJ1-1	TGTGCCAGCATCGAACAGGGGTTGGGCACTGAAGCTTTCTTT	CASIEQGLGTEAFF
TRBV5-6	NA	NA	TRBJ2-1	TGTGCCAGCAGCTTGGAACAGTACTCCTACAATGAGCAGTTCTTC	CASSLEQYSYNEQFF
TRBV7-2	TRBD1	NA	TRBJ1-2	TGTGCCAGCAGCCCCGACAGGGGTCCCTATGGCTACACCTTC	CASSPDRGPYGYTF
TRBV5-1	NA	NA	TRBJ1-4	TGCGCCAGCAGCCTCACCCAGGGTAATGAAAAACTGTTTTTT	CASSLTQGNEKLFF
TRBV28	NA	NA	TRBJ1-2	TGTGCCAGCAGTTTAGGAGGGACTAACTATGGCTACACCTTC	CASSLGGTNYGYTF
TRBV2	NA	NA	TRBJ1-3	TGTGCCAGCAGTGAAGCGCCGCGGTTAACTGGAAACACCATATATTTT	CASSEAPRLTGNTIYF
TRBV4-1	TRBD1	NA	TRBJ1-1	TGCGCCAGCAGCCAAGGATACAGGGGACCGAACACTGAAGCTTTCTTT	CASSQGYRGPNTEAFF
TRBV29-1	TRBD1	NA	TRBJ2-1	TGCAGCGTTGAAGGCCGGACAGGGAATTACAATGAGCAGTTCTTC	CSVEGRTGNYNEQFF
TRBV2	TRBD2	NA	TRBJ2-2	TGTGCCAGCTGGAGCGGGGCCGGGGAGCTGTTTTTT	CASWSGAGELFF
TRBV3-1/TRBV3-2	NA	few	TRBJ2-1	TGTGCCAGCAGTCGTAGCTCCTACAATGAGCAGTTCTTC	CASSRSSYNEQFF
TRBV30	TRBD1	NA	TRBJ2-7	TGTGCCTGGAGTAGGGACAGGTACGAGCAGTACTTC	CAWSRDRYEQYF
TRBV28	NA	NA	TRBJ1-1	TGTGCCAGCAGTTTGATAGGGAGGGCAGCTTTCTTT	CASSLIGRAAFF
TRBV9	NA	NA	TRBJ2-2	TGTGCCAGCAGCGTAGCCCCCAGCGGATTGGCCCAGAACACCGGGGAGCTGTTTTTT	CASSVAPSGLAQNTGELFF
TRBV3-1/TRBV3-2	NA	NA	TRBJ2-2	TGTGCCAGCAGCCAAGGAGGGGCAGGGGCGCTGTTTTTT	CASSQGGAGALFF
TRBV6-5	TRBD1	NA	TRBJ2-6	TGTGCCAGCCTACAGGGGTTCTCTGGGGCCAACGTCCTGACTTTC	CASLQGFSGANVLTF
TRBV18	TRBD1	NA	TRBJ1-2	TGTGCCAGCACGGACAGGGACTATGGCTACACCTTC	CASTDRDYGYTF
TRBV5-5	NA	NA	TRBJ2-1	TGTGCCAGCAGCTTTGCAGGGGACATCTACAATGAGCAGTTCTTC	CASSFAGDIYNEQFF
TRBV5-4	TRBD2	NA	TRBJ2-7	TGTGCCAGCAGCTTGGCGGGGGGACTCTACGAGCAGTACTTC	CASSLAGGLYEQYF
TRBV7-2	TRBD1	NA	TRBJ1-6	TGTGCCAGCAGCTTGACAGGGGGCGGCCTTTCACCCCTCCACTTT	CASSLTGGGLSPLHF
TRBV3-1/TRBV3-2	NA	once	TRBJ2-1	TGTGCCAGCAGCCAGCTTACGGGTGAGCAGTTCTTC	CASSQLTGEQFF
TRBV4-1	NA	NA	TRBJ2-2	TGCGCCAGCAGCCAAGACCCGGTCCCCACCGGGGAGCTGTTTTTT	CASSQDPVPTGELFF
TRBV5-4	NA	NA	TRBJ2-2	TGTGCCAGCAGCCCGTACGGGGGCGGGGAGCTGTTTTTT	CASSPYGGGELFF
TRBV6-5	TRBD1	NA	TRBJ1-2	TGTGCCGGGACAGAGAACTATGGCTACACCTTC	CAGTENYGYTF
TRBV27	NA	once	TRBJ2-5	TGTGCCAGCAGTCGCCGCGGACAGTTCCAAGAGACCCAGTACTTC	CASSRRGQFQETQYF
TRBV7-8	NA	NA	TRBJ2-3	TGTGCCAGCAGCTTCCTCCCGATTACTAGCACAGATACGCAGTATTTT	CASSFLPITSTDTQYF
TRBV18	NA	NA	TRBJ2-7	TGTGCCAGCTCACCACATAGGAGAGACGAGCAGTACTTC	CASSPHRRDEQYF
TRBV5-4	TRBD1	NA	TRBJ2-1	TGTGCCAGCAGCTTGGATACAGGGGCCACTACGAATGAGCAGTTCTTC	CASSLDTGATTNEQFF
TRBV5-5	TRBD1	once	TRBJ1-4	TGTGCCAGCAGCTGGGGGCCCACCGGGACAGGGGCTGAAAAACTGTTTTTT	CASSWGPTGTGAEKLFF
TRBV7-2	NA	NA	TRBJ1-2	TGTGCCAGCAGCTTAGCGGCGACAGCCAACTATGGCTACACCTTC	CASSLAATANYGYTF
TRBV28	NA	few	TRBJ1-2	TGTGCCAGCAGTTTAGCGGTAACGCGGGATGGCTACACCTTC	CASSLAVTRDGYTF
TRBV16	NA	NA	TRBJ1-1	TGTGCCAGCTGCGCGGGGGGAGGGGGCACTGAAGCTTTCTTT	CASCAGGGGTEAFF